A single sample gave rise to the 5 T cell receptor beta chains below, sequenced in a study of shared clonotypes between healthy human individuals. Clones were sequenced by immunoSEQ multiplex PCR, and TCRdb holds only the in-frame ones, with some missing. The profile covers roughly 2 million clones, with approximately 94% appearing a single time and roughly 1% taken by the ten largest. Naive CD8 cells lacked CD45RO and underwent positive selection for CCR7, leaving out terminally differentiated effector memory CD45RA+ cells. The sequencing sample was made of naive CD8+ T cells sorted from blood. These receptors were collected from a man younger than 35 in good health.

CDR3 DNA sequence: TGTGCCAGCAGTGAGGCCCCCCTAGATACGCAGTATTTT. Its protein product is CASSEAPLDTQYF. The gene calls are TRBV2 and TRBJ2-3; no clear D. The germline V and J ends were trimmed by 3 bases and 5 bases, with 9 bases remaining between them. Germline V gives CDR1 SNHLY, CDR2 FYNNEI. This CDR3 contains 13 residues.

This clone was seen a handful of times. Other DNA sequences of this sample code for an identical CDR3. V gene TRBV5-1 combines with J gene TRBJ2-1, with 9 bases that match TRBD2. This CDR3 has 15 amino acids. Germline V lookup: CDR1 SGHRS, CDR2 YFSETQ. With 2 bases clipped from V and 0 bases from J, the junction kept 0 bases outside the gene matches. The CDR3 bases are TGCGCCAGCAGCTTTAGCGGGAGCTCCTACAATGAGCAGTTCTTC. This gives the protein CASSFSGSSYNEQFF.

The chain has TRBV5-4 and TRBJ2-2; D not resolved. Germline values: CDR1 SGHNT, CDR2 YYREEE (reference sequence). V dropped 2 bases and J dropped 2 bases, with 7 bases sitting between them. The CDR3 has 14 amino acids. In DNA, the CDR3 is TGTGCCAGCAGCTTTGCTGTTAACACCGGGGAGCTGTTTTTT. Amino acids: CASSFAVNTGELFF.

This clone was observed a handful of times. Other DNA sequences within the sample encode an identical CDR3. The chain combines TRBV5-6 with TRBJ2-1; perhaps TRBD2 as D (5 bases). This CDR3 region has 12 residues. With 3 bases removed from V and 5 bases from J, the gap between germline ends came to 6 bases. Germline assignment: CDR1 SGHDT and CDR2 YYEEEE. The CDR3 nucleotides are TGTGCCAGCAGCTCCGGGGACAATGAGCAGTTCTTC. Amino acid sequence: CASSSGDNEQFF.

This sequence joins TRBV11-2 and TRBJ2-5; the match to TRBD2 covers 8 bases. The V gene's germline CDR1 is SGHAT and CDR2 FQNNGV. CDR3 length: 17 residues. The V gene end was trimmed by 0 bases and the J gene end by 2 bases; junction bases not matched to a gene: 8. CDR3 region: CASSLESGLAAQETQYF. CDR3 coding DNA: TGTGCCAGCAGCTTAGAGAGTGGACTAGCTGCTCAAGAGACCCAGTACTTC.